Listed below are T cell receptor beta chains from one sample, sequenced in a study of blood T cell repertoires in COVID-19. Sequencing used immunoSEQ multiplex PCR; TCRdb keeps in-frame clones, though not all of them. The table lists 200,000 or so clones, roughly 84% of them singletons. Sample: peripheral blood. The receptors originated from a man aged 45 to 65 with COVID-19, enrolled during active disease. Both conserved end residues are trimmed from each CDR3. Clone size, where shown, is once, few, many, or a class for clones that have expanded.

size	V	J	CDR3
NA	TRBV6-1	TRBJ2-2	ASSEIALNTGELF
NA	TRBV15	TRBJ2-2	ATSRDLLYAGKNTGELF
NA	TRBV11-2	TRBJ1-1	ASSPIDRGNTEAF
NA	TRBV21-1	TRBJ2-7	ASRNRQGQPSTYEQY
NA	TRBV9	TRBJ1-2	ASSAAPGQPLYYGYT
NA	TRBV6-5	TRBJ2-1	ASMVLAGSYNEQF
once	TRBV24-1	TRBJ1-1	ATRAGLNTEAF
NA	TRBV7-3	TRBJ2-1	ASSLNGWGEYNEQF
NA	TRBV7-9	TRBJ1-2	ASSFQPIRDSLNYGYT
NA	TRBV9	TRBJ2-3	ASSIDGTSGTDTQY
NA	TRBV28	TRBJ2-2	ASIPGTGVTGELF
NA	TRBV12-3/TRBV12-4	TRBJ1-5	ASRLGGQPQH
once	TRBV27	TRBJ1-4	ASSSLGRDEKLF
NA	TRBV12-3/TRBV12-4	TRBJ1-2	ASSFGSQGYT
NA	TRBV15	TRBJ2-7	ATSRAAGAYEQY
NA	TRBV19	TRBJ1-1	ASSNAGEAF
NA	TRBV25-1	TRBJ2-3	ASSKLAGGPDTQY
NA	TRBV14	TRBJ1-2	ASSQANYGYT
NA	TRBV5-1	TRBJ2-1	ASGLAGGPYEQF
NA	TRBV7-9	TRBJ2-1	ASSSTGSYNEQF
NA	TRBV6-5	TRBJ2-4	ASSQTGRNIQY
NA	TRBV7-2	TRBJ1-2	ASSGQGANYGYT
NA	TRBV18	TRBJ2-5	ASSPKGETQY
NA	TRBV6-6	TRBJ2-5	ASSSLLAPGVGTQY
few	TRBV2	TRBJ2-7	ASSLTGGYSYEQY